The present T cell receptor beta chain was sequenced within a study of blood T cell repertoires in COVID-19. Study at large: Whether acute or convalescent, the COVID-19 samples came from the United States, Italy and Spain. T cells, B-cell-depleted T cells, or PBMCs supplied cDNA or gDNA.

As originally analysed: By means of reference gene primer amplification, nucleated cell counts were estimated. Some clones are missing from TCRdb's copy, which holds only in-frame ones; the method was immunoSEQ multiplex PCR. V and J calls and clone size are as listed in that table; D and trimming were resolved from the DNA. The table records about 180,000 clones, 70% to 90% of them present only once. Looked up from germline, CDR1 is SEHNR and CDR2 is FQNEAQ (reference sequence). V was trimmed by 6 bases and J by 4 bases, leaving 16 bases between them. This CDR3 region has 15 residues. This clone appeared once.

Material: peripheral blood. The chain couples TRBV7-9 to TRBJ2-1, with TRBD1 as a possible D gene (5 bases). This receptor was obtained from a man younger than 35 who had recovered from COVID-19. The CDR3 loop reads CASSPAGARYNEQFF. CDR3 DNA: TGTGCCAGCAGTCCAGCTGGGGCGAGGTACAATGAGCAGTTCTTC.